One sample yielded the 8 T cell receptor beta chains listed below, sequenced in a study of beta chain features in type 1 diabetes. Reverse transcription of all isolated RNA meant that expressed TCRB transcripts were sequenced. Profiled with immunoSEQ multiplex PCR; TCRdb holds only in-frame clones, not every one. The sample yields 400,000 to 550,000 clones, approximately 10% seen once. Input material: naive CD4+ T cells from blood. These TCRs come from a woman aged 18-29 years in good health.

This clone showed up just a few times. J is TRBJ2-2 and V is TRBV4-1, with a weak D call TRBD2 (6 bases). The germline CDR1 and CDR2 sequences are MGHRA and YSYEKL. There are 16 residues in the CDR3. V was cut by 3 bases and J by 0 bases, with 11 bases left in between. The CDR3: CASSQAGSANTGELFF. As DNA, the CDR3 is TGCGCCAGCAGCCAGGCCGGGAGCGCGAACACCGGGGAGCTGTTTTTT.

This clone appeared a few times. The gene calls are TRBV11-2 and TRBJ2-5; D could derive from TRBD1 or TRBD2 (5 bases each). CDR3 length: 15 residues. V was trimmed by 2 bases and J by 0 bases, leaving 10 bases between them. Germline CDR1 is SGHAT and CDR2 is FQNNGV. DNA for the CDR3: TGTGCCAGCAGCTTAAGGACGGGACACCAAGAGACCCAGTACTTC. This gives the protein CASSLRTGHQETQYF. Full variable domain (rest looked up from reference TRBV11-2 and TRBJ2-5): EAGVAQSPRYKIIEKRQSVAFWCNPISGHATLYWYQQILGQGPKLLIQFQNNGVVDDSQLPKDRFSAERLKGVDSTLKIQPAKLEDSAVYLCASSLRTGHQETQYFGPGTRLLVL.

The table lists this clone with a few counts. The CDR3 loop is CASSLGPGPETQYF. Written as DNA, the CDR3 is TGCGCCAGCAGCTTGGGGCCGGGTCCAGAGACCCAGTACTTC. This chain connects TRBV5-1 to TRBJ2-5; D gene ambiguous. CDR3 size: 14 residues. Germline V gene data show CDR1 as SGHRS and CDR2 as YFSETQ. V lost 0 bases, J lost 4 bases, and 10 bases lay in between. The variable domain in full, completed from reference TRBV5-1 and TRBJ2-5, reads KAGVTQTPRYLIKTRGQQVTLSCSPISGHRSVSWYQQTPGQGLQFLFEYFSETQRNKGNFPGRFSGRQFSNSRSEMNVSTLELGDSALYLCASSLGPGPETQYFGPGTRLLVL.

This clone was seen more than once but under ten times. The chain combines TRBV9 with TRBJ2-7, with 7 nucleotides matching TRBD1. This CDR3 has 14 amino acids. Trimming at V came to 3 bases and at J to 0 bases, leaving 3 bases not matched to a gene. The germline CDR1 and CDR2 sequences are SGDLS and YYNGEE. CDR3 protein: CASSGTGSSYEQYF. CDR3 sequence (DNA): TGTGCCAGCAGCGGGACAGGAAGCTCCTACGAGCAGTACTTC.

The J gene is TRBJ2-1, the V gene TRBV5-4; no definite D call. The germline gives CDR1 SGHNT, CDR2 YYREEE (reference sequence). The CDR3 length is 15 residues. Trimming stripped 3 bases from V and 6 bases from J, with 16 bases between. The CDR3: CASSSRSVRSNEQFF. The DNA for the CDR3 is TGTGCCAGCAGCTCCCGTTCGGTCCGAAGCAATGAGCAGTTCTTC.

This sequence joins TRBV4-1 and TRBJ1-4; D is perhaps TRBD1 (6 bases). Germline V gene data show CDR1 as MGHRA and CDR2 as YSYEKL. V gave up 4 bases and J gave up 7 bases, with 10 bases separating them. The CDR3 totals 13 residues. The CDR3 loop reads CASSLTGGEKLFF. The CDR3 region has the DNA TGCGCCAGCAGCCTGACAGGTGGTGAAAAACTGTTTTTT.

The rearrangement uses TRBV5-1 and TRBJ2-2, with unresolved D. Per germline, CDR1 SGHRS and CDR2 YFSETQ. This CDR3 has 14 amino acids. V lost 0 bases and J lost 1, with 4 bases in between. In nucleotides, the CDR3 is TGCGCCAGCAGCTTGGCTGGGAACACCGGGGAGCTGTTTTTT. Protein sequence: CASSLAGNTGELFF.

The chain carries TRBV7-2 and TRBJ2-1; D uncertain. Germline V gene lookup returns CDR1 SGHTA and CDR2 FQGNSA. Trimming took off 5 bases at V and 7 bases at J, with 12 bases between the two ends. This CDR3 is built from 13 residues. CDR3 sequence: CASSAGPVNEQFF. CDR3 in DNA: TGTGCCAGCAGCGCCGGCCCGGTAAATGAGCAGTTCTTC.